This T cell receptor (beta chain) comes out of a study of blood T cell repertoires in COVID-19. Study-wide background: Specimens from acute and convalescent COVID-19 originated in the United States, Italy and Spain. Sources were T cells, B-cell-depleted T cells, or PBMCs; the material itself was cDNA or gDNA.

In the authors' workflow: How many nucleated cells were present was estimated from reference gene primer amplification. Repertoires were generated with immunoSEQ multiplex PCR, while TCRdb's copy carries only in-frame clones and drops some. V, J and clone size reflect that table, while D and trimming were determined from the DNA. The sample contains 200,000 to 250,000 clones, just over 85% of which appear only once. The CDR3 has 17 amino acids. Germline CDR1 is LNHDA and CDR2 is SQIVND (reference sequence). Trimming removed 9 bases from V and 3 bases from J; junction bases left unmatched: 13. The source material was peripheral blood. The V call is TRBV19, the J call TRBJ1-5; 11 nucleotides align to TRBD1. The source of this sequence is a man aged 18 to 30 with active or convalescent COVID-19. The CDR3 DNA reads TGTGCCAGCTCGACTCCGGGACAGGGGGGTATCAATCAGCCCCAGCATTTT. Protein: CASSTPGQGGINQPQHF.